The text below deals with one T cell receptor (beta chain). This clone came up many times. It lacks a known antigen. The limits of the CDR3 on the DNA are not certain, so only TCRdb's listed CDR3 is given. Predominantly Caucasian heritage was noted among both the CVID patients and the healthy controls. Heparinized peripheral whole blood samples of roughly 5 to 8.5 ml were obtained from each donor. Genomic DNA from adults with common variable immune deficiency (CVID) and from healthy adult controls was used for sequencing of TCRbeta CDR3 repertoires. The control group comprised roughly 22 healthy adult volunteers, about twelve female and about 10 male, aged about 23 to 66 years with a mean age of approximately 35. To isolate peripheral blood mononuclear cells, diluted blood was subjected to density centrifugation over Hypaque 1077 or Ficoll-Paque. Genomic DNA was obtained from unsorted mononuclear cells using either Qiagen column purification or a centrifugation-based method.

Equivalent amounts of genomic DNA from CVID and control samples were used as sequencing input. For every sample, a 60 bp segment covering the rearranged TCRbeta CDR3 region was amplified and then sequenced. The immunoSEQ assay, a bias-corrected multiplex PCR with high-throughput sequencing, was employed for TCRbeta amplification. Concerning the study's data processing: Every unique nucleotide sequence was considered a clone and was annotated with V, D and J genes, copy number and frequency. Sequences were labeled productive if in frame, and non-productive if out of frame or containing stop codons. As previously described, Shannon's entropy was used to calculate clonality. The predicted amino acid sequences of productive clones were used to derive mean CDR3 Kyte-Doolittle hydropathy. Hierarchical clustering of scaled V gene usage was performed with the R hclust function using Manhattan distance and complete linkage. Sharing of clones by CDR3 amino acid sequence was evaluated by resampling 12 repertoires per group over 100 rounds. The repertoires were searched for 60 to 75 published EBV-specific TCRbeta sequences and almost 250 published CMV-specific TCRbeta sequences. A couple of CVID samples that yielded fewer than 10,000 sequences were excluded from the analysis, so approximately 40 CVID repertoires were retained. In TCRdb, the immuneACCESS table is reduced to in-frame sequences with V and J assigned. These tables do not hold every clone; where another copy was compared, an unresolved V gene accounts for under half, and the others remain unexplained. Clone size and V and J calls were adopted from that table, with D and trimming inferred from the DNA. For this sample the table reports tens of thousands of clones, with no clone seen just once. The ten largest clones add up to about 4.5% of the sample.

The data were taken from a study of T cell clonality in common variable immunodeficiency (dated by TCRdb to 2015 to 2017). Points the paper makes about the study in general: Reportedly, TCRbeta sequences from CVID had fewer deletions and N-nucleotide insertions, and highly modified clones with 13 or more V deletions were absent from CVID. Although equal DNA input was used, an average of about 81,820 unique sequences per sample was obtained for controls, compared with about 31,547 for CVID samples. Healthy controls shared more TCRbeta clones with each other than CVID subjects shared among themselves (p < 0.0001). It was noted by the authors that sequencing of the repertoires of T cell subpopulations would be needed to clarify the cause of the increased clonality in CVID. TCRbeta clonality was higher in CVID subjects than in healthy controls (t-test p = 0.018), and the increase was most characteristic of about a third of subjects. Correlations of repertoire features with clinical complications were constrained by heterogeneity among patients within the CVID cohort.

The cysteine opens and the phenylalanine closes a CDR3 of 14 amino acids. Reading the germline V gene gives CDR1 MNHEY and CDR2 SVGEGT. The receptor was isolated from a person aged 18 to 70 in good health. The rearrangement joined TRBV6-2 or TRBV6-3 to TRBJ2-7; TRBD1 was called by the table and not checked on the DNA. Sample: peripheral blood mononuclear cells. The CDR3 corresponds to CASILDRRFCEQYF.